This T cell receptor (beta chain) was recorded in a study of cytomegalovirus exposure and HLA in healthy donors. Study background: Roughly 86 million unique TCRs from HLA-typed donors made up an early data release.

Details on this clone: Its matching antigen is unknown.

A multiplex PCR was run with 60 Vbeta primers and 13 Jbeta primers. Some clones are missing from TCRdb's copy, which holds only in-frame ones; the method was immunoSEQ multiplex PCR. The repertoire shows 100,000 to 150,000 clones; the top ten hold approximately 2.6%. Germline-derived CDR1 and CDR2 are MDHEN and SYDVKM. V lost 10 bases, J lost 7 bases, and 6 bases stayed unmatched. There are 12 residues in the CDR3. General study findings and limits: In vitro confirmation showed a few CMV-associated chains to be CMV antigen specific. Most of the TCR beta V segments (in an earlier analysis) were productive either about 90% or about 30% of the time. Analysis was carried out at a later point, and it linked a missense DCLRE1C variant to TCR beta V- and J-gene trimming.

This sequence originates from a man between 25 and 39 years old in good health and CMV-seronegative. The sample was PBMCs. The chain carries TRBV28 and TRBJ2-2; TRBD2 matches at 7 bases. CDR3 nucleotide sequence: TGTGCCACCCTCGGGGGGATCGGGGAGCTGTTTTTT. Translating gives CATLGGIGELFF.